The 28 T cell receptor beta chains given below trace back to one sample, sequenced in a study of T cells in Graves' hyperthyroidism and ophthalmopathy. RNA transcripts yielded amplified TCR beta CDR3 regions. With the HTBI primer set, the TCR CDR3 went through a first round of RT-PCR. One entry per CDR3 protein results from TCRdb running MiXCR on the multiplex PCR reads. In the table there are under 450,000 distinct CDR3 sequences, about 18% of which are singletons. Sequenced: blood. Source of these receptors: a woman in her 30s with Graves' hyperthyroidism that later progressed to Graves' ophthalmopathy.

This clonotype was seen a few times. CDR3 amino acids: CSADTGGANTGELFF. The CDR3 DNA follows: TGCAGTGCTGATACGGGGGGGGCGAACACCGGGGAGCTGTTTTTT. The chain links TRBV20-1 to TRBJ2-2; 8 bases agree with TRBD2. CDR1 DFQATT and CDR2 SNEGSKA come from the germline V gene (reference sequence). J gave up 0 bases and V 5 bases, and 5 bases lay outside the gene matches. The CDR3 has 15 residues.

This clonotype was recorded at least ten times. The rearrangement links TRBV28 to TRBJ2-3; 14 nucleotides match TRBD2. CDR3 length: 18 amino acids. Per germline, CDR1 MDHEN and CDR2 SYDVKM. V lost 5 bases, J lost 2 bases, and 9 bases stayed unmatched. The CDR3 loop reads CASSPSGLAGGSTDTQYF. The CDR3 DNA sequence: TGTGCCAGCAGTCCCAGCGGACTAGCGGGGGGATCCACAGATACGCAGTATTTT.

This clonotype was counted only a few times. The rearrangement links TRBV4-1 to TRBJ2-7; no clear D. V shed 1 base and J shed 2 bases, with 15 bases lying between them. The germline V gene has CDR1 MGHRA and CDR2 YSYEKL. The CDR3 has 16 residues. The CDR3 sequence is CASSQVSQVIAYEQYF. In DNA, the CDR3 is TGCGCCAGCAGCCAAGTAAGTCAGGTCATCGCCTACGAGCAGTACTTC.

This clonotype was observed a handful of times. This rearrangement joins TRBV7-8 to TRBJ2-7, with no clear D. Germline CDR1 is SGHVS and CDR2 is FQNEAQ. Trimming stripped 6 bases from V and 5 bases from J, with 14 bases between. The CDR3 runs to 13 residues. CDR3 coding DNA: TGTGCCAGCAGACGAGGAAACGGCCACGAGCAGTACTTC. It translates to CASRRGNGHEQYF.

This clonotype has at least ten counts. The chain has TRBV13 and TRBJ1-3, with D perhaps TRBD1 (6 bases). Germline V gene lookup returns CDR1 PRHDT and CDR2 FYEKMQ (reference sequence). Trimming removed 3 bases at V and 2 bases at J, with 14 bases between. The CDR3 runs to 16 residues. The CDR3 sequence is CASSFRSGTTGNTIYF. In DNA form, the CDR3 reads TGTGCCAGCAGCTTCCGTTCCGGGACAACTGGAAACACCATATATTTT.

This rearrangement joins TRBV5-1 to TRBJ2-1, with D perhaps given as TRBD1 or TRBD2 (5 bases each). The CDR3 spans 14 residues. V was clipped by 0 bases and J by 9 bases, with 13 bases between them. Germline V CDR1 and CDR2: SGHRS, YFSETQ. CDR3 nucleotides: TGCGCCAGCAGCTTGGACGTAGGGGCGGGTGAGCAGTTCTTC. Amino acids: CASSLDVGAGEQFF.

This chain links TRBV9 with TRBJ2-1; a weak D match, TRBD2 (6 bases). Trimming stripped 0 bases from V and 4 bases from J, with 11 bases between. This CDR3 is built from 15 residues. The V gene's germline CDR1 is SGDLS and CDR2 YYNGEE. The chain's CDR3 is CASSVGGAGYNEQFF. The CDR3 DNA is TGTGCCAGCAGCGTAGGAGGGGCGGGGTACAATGAGCAGTTCTTC.

The chain is built from TRBV30 and TRBJ2-7; a possible D gene is TRBD1 (6 bases). V was pared by 0 bases and J by 6 bases, with 12 bases between. The CDR3 contains 13 residues. Germline CDR1 is GTSNPN and CDR2 is SVGIG (reference sequence). This chain's CDR3 is CAWSVQGSGEQYF. The CDR3 DNA sequence: TGTGCCTGGAGTGTTCAGGGGTCAGGCGAGCAGTACTTC.

This clonotype was detected ten times or more. V usage is TRBV28 and J usage is TRBJ2-7, with 8 bases matching TRBD1. Germline CDR1 reads MDHEN; CDR2 reads SYDVKM. The CDR3 is 15 amino acids. Germline trimming cut 6 bases from V and 2 bases from J; bases unmatched to any gene: 9. The CDR3 here is CASREGTGGTYEQYF. CDR3 bases: TGTGCCAGCAGGGAAGGGACAGGAGGGACCTACGAGCAGTACTTC.

This clonotype was picked up many times. This chain uses TRBV6-1 with TRBJ2-7; either TRBD1 or TRBD2 may fit D (5 bases each). Germline V lookup: CDR1 MNHNS, CDR2 SASEGT. The germline V and J ends were trimmed by 8 bases and 3 bases, with 20 bases remaining between them. This CDR3 has 15 amino acids. The CDR3 here is CASFITPGTIYEQYF. The CDR3 nucleotides are TGTGCCAGCTTTATTACCCCCGGGACGATCTACGAGCAGTACTTC.

This clonotype was recorded many times. CDR3 sequence: CASSEAGGTESPLHF. CDR3 nucleotides: TGTGCCAGCAGTGAAGCTGGGGGGACAGAATCTCCCCTCCACTTT. The chain uses TRBV2 and TRBJ1-6; 7 bases match TRBD1. The ends lost 0 bases at V and 13 bases at J; junction bases unmatched: 9. Germline lookup yields CDR1 SNHLY and CDR2 FYNNEI. The CDR3 has 15 residues.

This clonotype showed up many times. This chain joins TRBV20-1 and TRBJ1-6; the match to TRBD1 covers 8 bases. The CDR3 runs 18 residues. Germline V gives CDR1 DFQATT, CDR2 SNEGSKA (reference sequence). V gave up 5 bases and J gave up 2 bases; unmatched junction bases: 14. The CDR3 nucleotides read TGCAGTGCTCGCTACCGACGTAGGACAGGGACCTATAATTCACCCCTCCACTTT. As protein: CSARYRRRTGTYNSPLHF.

This clonotype was detected many times. CDR3 loop: CASSLAILAGGQYF. CDR3 DNA sequence: TGTGCCAGCAGCTTAGCGATCCTAGCGGGAGGGCAGTACTTC. The chain joins TRBV7-9 to TRBJ2-7; 11 bases map to TRBD2. Germline CDR1 reads SEHNR; CDR2 reads FQNEAQ (reference sequence). J was trimmed by 9 bases and V by 0 bases; bases with no gene match: 4. The CDR3 runs 14 residues.

This clonotype came up a few times. V usage is TRBV10-3 and J usage is TRBJ2-7; TRBD2 is a possible D gene (7 bases). Trimming removed 2 bases at V and 0 bases at J, with 20 bases between. This CDR3 is built from 18 residues. Germline V lookup: CDR1 ENHRY, CDR2 SYGVKD. CDR3 residues: CAISERKGGLSSSYEQYF. The CDR3 nucleotides are TGTGCCATCAGTGAGCGGAAAGGGGGACTATCAAGCTCCTACGAGCAGTACTTC.

This clonotype occurred a few times. The chain is built from TRBV5-1 and TRBJ2-1; D perhaps matches TRBD2 (7 bases). There are 15 residues in the CDR3. The germline gives CDR1 SGHRS, CDR2 YFSETQ. The ends were cut back, 3 bases at V and 4 bases at J, with 14 bases in the middle. CDR3 in DNA: TGCGCCAGCAGCTGGGGGGGCGGGAGTTACAATGAGCAGTTCTTC. It specifies CASSWGGGSYNEQFF. Filled out from reference TRBV5-1 and TRBJ2-1, the complete variable domain reads KAGVTQTPRYLIKTRGQQVTLSCSPISGHRSVSWYQQTPGQGLQFLFEYFSETQRNKGNFPGRFSGRQFSNSRSEMNVSTLELGDSALYLCASSWGGGSYNEQFFGPGTRLTVL.

This clonotype was recorded once. The genes are TRBV2 and TRBJ1-6; 7 positions match TRBD1. From germline, CDR1 is SNHLY and CDR2 FYNNEI. The V segment lost 6 bases and the J segment 9 bases; nucleotides outside the gene matches: 11. The CDR3 has 15 amino acids. This CDR3 is CASRGGGTVISPLHF. CDR3 sequence (DNA): TGTGCCAGCAGAGGGGGTGGGACAGTCATTTCACCCCTCCACTTT.

V usage is TRBV5-1 and J usage is TRBJ2-2; 10 bases agree with TRBD2. The junction had 12 bases not matched to a gene; V was cut back by 6 bases and J by 4 bases. The germline V gene has CDR1 SGHRS and CDR2 YFSETQ. CDR3 length equals 17 residues. CDR3 nucleotide sequence: TGCGCCAGCACCGTACTAGCGGGGACGGGAGGCACCGGGGAGCTGTTTTTT. Its translation is CASTVLAGTGGTGELFF.

This rearrangement joins TRBV7-9 to TRBJ2-3, with D possibly being TRBD1 or TRBD2 (6 bases each). The CDR3 has 18 residues. CDR1 is SEHNR, CDR2 FQNEAQ, per germline (reference sequence). V was clipped by 2 bases and J by 0 bases, with 18 bases between them. CDR3: CASSLTSGAAKSTDTQYF. The CDR3 DNA reads TGTGCCAGCAGCTTAACCTCGGGGGCGGCTAAAAGCACAGATACGCAGTATTTT.

This clonotype has a count of ten or more. The chain recombines TRBV4-1 with TRBJ1-1, with D maybe TRBD1 (6 bases). Germline V gene sequence: CDR1 MGHRA, CDR2 YSYEKL. The CDR3 is 17 residues long. V lost 6 bases and J 3 bases, leaving 23 bases between the germline ends. CDR3 nucleotides: TGCGCCAGCAGTACCGGACAGCGACAGGTCGCGGACACTGAAGCTTTCTTT. This translates into CASSTGQRQVADTEAFF.

Many counts were recorded for this clonotype. The junction and the germline gene differ at one end; a read error may be behind it. The chain has TRBV20-1 and TRBJ2-5, with D uncertain. This CDR3 is 10 amino acids long. Germline assignment: CDR1 DFQATT and CDR2 SNEGSKA (reference sequence). As DNA, the CDR3 is TGCCGTGCCGACCAAGAGACCCAGTACTTC. It yields the protein CRADQETQYF.

There are many counts of this clonotype. The chain carries TRBV12-3 or TRBV12-4 and TRBJ1-4, with 12 bases that match TRBD1. The ends lost 6 bases at V and 6 bases at J; junction bases unmatched: 2. This CDR3 spans 14 amino acids. This CDR3 is CASRRDRGHEKLFF. DNA of the CDR3: TGTGCCAGCAGGCGGGACAGGGGGCATGAAAAACTGTTTTTT.

This clonotype was recorded many times. V is TRBV12-3 or TRBV12-4 and J is TRBJ2-1; D uncertain. V lost 5 bases and J lost 5, with 4 bases in between. This CDR3 is built from 11 residues. CDR3 DNA sequence: TGTGCCAGCAGTAAGAACAATGAGCAGTTCTTC. It encodes CASSKNNEQFF.

V is TRBV7-8 and J is TRBJ2-5; possibly TRBD1 for D (5 bases). CDR3 length equals 14 residues. Trimming shortened V by 0 bases and J by 5 bases, and 10 bases separated the two germline ends. The V gene's germline CDR1 is SGHVS and CDR2 FQNEAQ. The CDR3 region has the DNA TGTGCCAGCAGCTTAGCAGGGGCCGGGGAGACCCAGTACTTC. It specifies CASSLAGAGETQYF.

The chain links TRBV2 to TRBJ2-1, with D perhaps matching TRBD2 (6 bases). Germline CDR1 reads SNHLY; CDR2 reads FYNNEI. V shed 6 bases and J shed 4 bases, with 16 bases lying between them. The CDR3 spans 15 residues. DNA of the CDR3: TGTGCCAGCAGAGCCGGGACTGCCCTTTACAATGAGCAGTTCTTC. Its translation is CASRAGTALYNEQFF.

Ten or more counts support this clonotype. The chain links TRBV6-5 to TRBJ2-3; maybe TRBD1 (6 bases). The germline gives CDR1 MNHEY, CDR2 SVGAGI. V lost 2 bases and J 4 bases, leaving 19 bases between the germline ends. CDR3 length equals 17 residues. CDR3 sequence: CASSYAPLLQGSDTQYF. In DNA, the CDR3 is TGTGCCAGCAGTTACGCCCCGTTGTTACAGGGCTCAGATACGCAGTATTTT.

This clonotype has more than one count but fewer than ten. V is TRBV7-6 and J is TRBJ1-4, with a tentative D call TRBD1 (5 bases). Per germline, CDR1 SGHVS and CDR2 FNYEAQ. The CDR3 sequence is 15 residues long. Trimming removed 4 bases at V and 6 bases at J, with 15 bases between. The chain's CDR3 is CASSSQGMPDEKLFF. The CDR3 DNA reads as TGTGCCAGCAGCTCGCAGGGAATGCCGGATGAAAAACTGTTTTTT.

This clonotype was seen at least ten times. This chain links TRBV11-3 with TRBJ2-1; 10 bases agree with TRBD2. Trimming removed 4 bases from V and 5 bases from J; junction bases left unmatched: 5. Germline CDR1 reads SGHNT; CDR2 reads YENEEA. The CDR3 totals 15 residues. In DNA, the CDR3 is TGTGCCAGCAGCTCACCGGGACTAGCGCACAATGAGCAGTTCTTC. Translating gives CASSSPGLAHNEQFF.

In its sample, this clonotype was seen a few times. The chain recombines TRBV9 with TRBJ2-5; perhaps TRBD2 as D (6 bases). The V gene's germline CDR1 is SGDLS and CDR2 YYNGEE. The V end was cut by 0 bases, the J end by 8 bases, with 14 bases between. The CDR3 runs 14 residues. CDR3 nucleotide sequence: TGTGCCAGCAGCGTAGTGGGGGACTCCTACACCCAGTACTTC. Encoded protein: CASSVVGDSYTQYF.